Below, one T cell receptor beta chain is given with its context. Measured with immunoSEQ multiplex PCR; TCRdb has only the in-frame clones, and not every one. Among 250,000 to 300,000 clones, 80% to 90% were seen once, and the ten largest hold approximately 10%. The CDR3 is 13 amino acids. Germline V gene lookup returns CDR1 SGHRS and CDR2 YFSETQ. Trimming removed 0 bases from V and 6 bases from J, with 9 bases in between. This specimen comes from a study of blood T cell repertoires in COVID-19. Whole-study context: The United States, Italy and Spain provided the acute and convalescent COVID-19 samples. In each case, the material was cDNA or gDNA derived from T cells, B-cell-depleted T cells, or PBMCs.

The sample consisted of peripheral blood. This chain links TRBV5-1 with TRBJ1-2, with D unclear. The sequence came from a woman in her 70s with acute or convalescent COVID-19. The CDR3 protein is CASSLDVPDGYTF. The CDR3 nucleotides read TGCGCCAGCAGCTTGGATGTCCCCGATGGCTACACCTTC.